This T cell receptor (beta chain) was captured by sequencing in a study of human T cells and chemical hapten exposure. Study-level information: Sensitization used 2% DPC on approximately 2 cm by approximately 2 cm upper inner arm skin.

Time point in this sample: patch test 1, 2 weeks after DPC sensitization. Treatment given: therapeutic diphenylcyclopropenone sensitization with weekly scalp DPC. Drawing of blood took place ahead of applying each patch test. Germline lookup yields CDR1 MNHEY and CDR2 SMNVEV (reference sequence). V was shortened by 5 bases and J by 3 bases, with 14 bases between the two germline ends. The CDR3 runs to 14 residues. This clonotype was counted many times. The target antigen is unknown. TCRdb recomputed calls from the RACE reads with MiXCR, one row per CDR3 protein. The sample has fewer than 500,000 distinct CDR3 sequences; nearly 5% are singletons. General study results and limits: DPC sensitization left the count of TCRs above 1 in 1000 unchanged.

The chain recombines TRBV27 with TRBJ2-7, with D tentatively TRBD1 (6 bases). Sequencing used whole blood, obtained in connection with sensitization to the hapten diphenylcyclopropenone (DPC). The origin of this receptor is a woman aged 45-59 years with alopecia areata. Some clones in this sample may be carry-over from other donors' samples. In nucleotides, the CDR3 is TGTGCCAGCAGTACGGTCGACAGGAACTACGAGCAGTACTTC. Translated: CASSTVDRNYEQYF.